Below, 25 T cell receptor beta chains from the same sample are listed, as sequenced in a study of blood T cell repertoires in COVID-19. Produced via immunoSEQ multiplex PCR; TCRdb's table is partial and in-frame only. The sample contains 250,000 to 350,000 clones, approximately 90% of which appear only once. Sequenced: PBMCs or T cells enriched from blood (not recorded which). These receptors originate from a woman aged 18-29 years who had recovered from COVID-19.

The chain recombines TRBV9 with TRBJ2-2, with a possible D match to TRBD1 (5 bases). The CDR3 is 16 residues long. V was cut by 7 bases and J by 2 bases, with 18 bases left in between. The germline gives CDR1 SGDLS, CDR2 YYNGEE. CDR3 coding DNA: TGTGCCAGCGCTCAGGGATTAACTGGCAACACCGGGGAGCTGTTTTTT. It encodes CASAQGLTGNTGELFF. Full variable domain (outside the CDR3, taken from reference TRBV9 and TRBJ2-2): DSGVTQTPKHLITATGQRVTLRCSPRSGDLSVYWYQQSLDQGLQFLIQYYNGEERAKGNILERFSAQQFPDLHSELNLSSLELGDSALYFCASAQGLTGNTGELFFGEGSRLTVL.

The DNA of the CDR3 is TGTGCCGCACAGTCCGGCGGGGGGCCGGATACGCAGTATTTT. It yields the protein CAAQSGGGPDTQYF. The rearrangement links TRBV5-4 to TRBJ2-3; 8 bases agree with TRBD2. Looked up from germline, CDR1 is SGHNT and CDR2 is YYREEE (reference sequence). The V segment lost 10 bases and the J segment 6 bases; nucleotides outside the gene matches: 13. CDR3 length: 14 residues.

The chain uses TRBV5-1 and TRBJ2-1; D is perhaps TRBD2 (5 bases). Germline assignment: CDR1 SGHRS and CDR2 YFSETQ. Trimming stripped 10 bases from V and 2 bases from J, with 16 bases between. This CDR3 comprises 14 residues. In nucleotides, the CDR3 is TGCGCCGACCTCGTGGATAGCGCCTACAATGAGCAGTTCTTC. This codes for CADLVDSAYNEQFF.

The chain links TRBV9 to TRBJ2-6; D uncertain. The germline V and J ends were trimmed by 2 bases and 12 bases, with 6 bases remaining between them. The germline V gene encodes CDR1 SGDLS and CDR2 YYNGEE. The CDR3 extends over 11 amino acids. CDR3 in amino acids: CASSVSGVLTF. CDR3 bases: TGTGCCAGCAGCGTCTCCGGCGTCCTGACTTTC.

This clone has more than one count but fewer than ten. This sequence joins TRBV6-2 or TRBV6-3 and TRBJ1-1; possibly TRBD1 for D (5 bases). Trimming took 4 bases from V and 8 from J, leaving 11 bases between them. Germline V gene lookup returns CDR1 MNHEY and CDR2 SVGEGT. The CDR3 spans 12 residues. In DNA, the CDR3 is TGTGCCAGCAGTTTAGGGACTGGCGAAGCTTTCTTT. This gives the protein CASSLGTGEAFF.

The chain links TRBV11-1 to TRBJ1-1, with TRBD1 matching 7 bases. The CDR3 sequence is 14 residues long. J gave up 4 bases and V 3 bases, and 5 bases lay outside the gene matches. Germline lookup yields CDR1 SGHAT and CDR2 FQDESV (reference sequence). For the CDR3, the DNA is TGTGCCAGCAGCTTGACAGGGAGCGGCACTGAAGCTTTCTTT. Translated, it gives CASSLTGSGTEAFF.

In the case of this clone: Other DNA sequences in this sample translate to the same CDR3. The chain uses TRBV3-1 (or the pseudogene TRBV3-2) and TRBJ2-2; a weak D match, TRBD1 (5 bases). Looked up from germline, CDR1 is LGHDT and CDR2 is YNNKEL (reference sequence). Trimming cost V 1 base and J 6 bases, with 6 bases left between them. The CDR3 loop spans 13 amino acids. The CDR3 here is CASSQGRAGELFF. DNA of the CDR3: TGTGCCAGCAGCCAAGGCAGGGCCGGGGAGCTGTTTTTT.

This clone was recorded only once. Other DNA sequences within the sample encode an identical CDR3. The V call is TRBV28, the J call TRBJ1-4, with TRBD1 as a possible D gene (5 bases). CDR3 length equals 14 residues. The germline V and J ends were trimmed by 3 bases and 5 bases, with 10 bases remaining between them. From germline, CDR1 is MDHEN and CDR2 SYDVKM. CDR3 amino acids: CASSLAGVNEKLFF. The CDR3 DNA reads as TGTGCCAGCAGTTTGGCGGGGGTGAATGAAAAACTGTTTTTT.

V usage is TRBV9 and J usage is TRBJ1-1; D is possibly TRBD1 (5 bases). Trimming left V 3 bases short and J 4 bases short, with 13 bases between. This CDR3 is built from 14 residues. CDR1 is SGDLS, CDR2 YYNGEE, per germline. The CDR3 is CASSAGRGTTEAFF. The CDR3 nucleotides read TGTGCCAGCAGCGCAGGACGGGGGACCACTGAAGCTTTCTTT.

The chain carries TRBV5-8 and TRBJ1-2, with 9 bases that match TRBD1. CDR1 is SGHTS and CDR2 is YDEGEE in the germline V gene. The CDR3 length is 13 residues. The V gene end was trimmed by 3 bases and the J gene end by 6 bases; junction bases not matched to a gene: 3. CDR3 amino acids: CASSWDREDGYTF. CDR3 bases: TGTGCCAGCAGCTGGGACAGGGAGGATGGCTACACCTTC.

Notes on this clone: At one end, the junction sequence differs from germline, possibly due to a read error. This chain joins TRBV30 and TRBJ1-2; D call uncertain. Germline values: CDR1 GTSNPN, CDR2 SVGIG (reference sequence). The CDR3 spans 12 residues. The chain's CDR3 is CAWSVLGHGNTF. The CDR3 region has the DNA TGTGCCTGGAGTGTTCTAGGCCATGGCAACACCTTC.

The chain uses TRBV18 and TRBJ1-2; TRBD1 might be the D (5 bases). The CDR3 covers 14 residues. V was pared by 4 bases and J by 2 bases, with 11 bases between. CDR1 is KGHSH, CDR2 LQKENI, per germline. CDR3 protein: CASSRLRGNYGYTF. The CDR3 coding sequence is TGTGCCAGCTCACGTCTCCGGGGGAACTATGGCTACACCTTC.

The chain recombines TRBV5-1 with TRBJ1-2; 10 nucleotides line up with TRBD1. Germline-derived CDR1 and CDR2 are SGHRS and YFSETQ. With V trimmed by 3 bases and J by 5 bases, 10 bases remained unmatched. This CDR3 region has 16 residues. The CDR3 spells CASSWTGTGVRYGYTF. As DNA, the CDR3 is TGCGCCAGCAGCTGGACCGGGACAGGGGTGAGGTATGGCTACACCTTC.

The chain links TRBV6-5 to TRBJ1-2; 8 bases match TRBD1. Per the germline V gene, CDR1 is MNHEY and CDR2 is SVGAGI. J gave up 4 bases and V 5 bases, and 6 bases lay outside the gene matches. This CDR3 has 14 residues. Here the CDR3 reads CASSHRGESYGYTF. CDR3 in DNA: TGTGCCAGCAGTCACAGGGGGGAGAGCTATGGCTACACCTTC.

The chain links TRBV5-1 to TRBJ2-3; 7 bases are a match to TRBD1. The germline V gene has CDR1 SGHRS and CDR2 YFSETQ. The CDR3 consists of 15 residues. With 5 bases clipped from V and 0 bases from J, the junction kept 6 bases outside the gene matches. In nucleotides, the CDR3 is TGCGCCAGCAGGCCAGGGGGAATAAGCACAGATACGCAGTATTTT. It yields the protein CASRPGGISTDTQYF.

The chain joins TRBV5-1 to TRBJ1-1; D unresolved. The germline V and J ends were trimmed by 5 bases and 1 base, with 9 bases remaining between them. Germline V gene data show CDR1 as SGHRS and CDR2 as YFSETQ. The CDR3 loop spans 13 amino acids. This CDR3 is CASRVTENTEAFF. For the CDR3, the DNA is TGCGCCAGCAGGGTAACAGAGAACACTGAAGCTTTCTTT.

This clone was observed a handful of times. The J gene is TRBJ1-6, the V gene TRBV7-2; 10 positions match TRBD1. Germline V gene lookup returns CDR1 SGHTA and CDR2 FQGNSA. The V segment lost 4 bases and the J segment 11 bases; nucleotides outside the gene matches: 8. The CDR3 is 15 residues long. The CDR3 nucleotides read TGTGCCAGCAGCTGGTCCCGGGACAGGGGTGCACCCCTCCACTTT. This encodes CASSWSRDRGAPLHF.

The rearrangement links TRBV11-2 to TRBJ1-4; TRBD1 aligns across 10 bases. The CDR3 is 16 amino acids. CDR1 SGHAT and CDR2 FQNNGV come from the germline V gene. The J segment lost 8 bases and the V segment lost 4 bases, leaving 10 bases of the junction unmatched. The CDR3 bases are TGTGCCAGCAGCTATATCGGACAGGGGGTTCAGGAAAAACTGTTTTTT. Amino acid sequence: CASSYIGQGVQEKLFF.

The J gene is TRBJ2-1, the V gene TRBV9; D is ambiguous. This CDR3 is 17 amino acids long. CDR1 SGDLS and CDR2 YYNGEE come from the germline V gene. V lost 2 bases to trimming and J lost 0 bases, with 15 bases between them. CDR3 nucleotide sequence: TGTGCCAGCAGCGTGTCTAGATCCCGTTCCTCCTACAATGAGCAGTTCTTC. It specifies CASSVSRSRSSYNEQFF.

This chain uses TRBV7-3 with TRBJ2-5, with D possibly matching TRBD2 (7 bases). Germline lookup yields CDR1 SGHTA and CDR2 FQGTGA. The V end lost 4 bases, the J end lost 11 bases, and 17 bases lay between the germline ends. This CDR3 comprises 13 residues. The CDR3, as DNA: TGTGCCAGCAGCTCAGGCGGGGGCCGGATACAGTACTTC. Translated: CASSSGGGRIQYF.

This chain links TRBV7-5 with TRBJ2-7; TRBD2 was called by the table and not checked on the DNA. TRBV7-5 is described as a pseudogene. The CDR3 extends over 16 amino acids. This CDR3 is CARSPRSVFGGYEQYF. CDR3 DNA sequence: TGTGCCAGAAGCCCCCGGTCGGTTTTCGGAGGGTACGAGCAGTACTTC.

This rearrangement joins TRBV7-2 to TRBJ2-1, with 8 bases identical to TRBD2. With 1 base clipped from V and 9 bases from J, the junction kept 8 bases outside the gene matches. Per germline, CDR1 SGHTA and CDR2 FQGNSA. The CDR3 runs 15 residues. This CDR3 reads CASSLDVGGGSEQFF. CDR3 in DNA: TGTGCCAGCAGCTTAGATGTCGGGGGGGGAAGTGAGCAGTTCTTC.

The V gene is TRBV5-1, the J gene TRBJ1-2, with D tentatively TRBD1 (6 bases). Germline lookup yields CDR1 SGHRS and CDR2 YFSETQ. V lost 1 base to trimming and J lost 4 bases, with 11 bases between them. The CDR3 is 14 residues long. The CDR3 protein is CASSLSQGPYGYTF. The CDR3 bases are TGCGCCAGCAGCTTGTCCCAGGGGCCCTATGGCTACACCTTC.

The chain employs TRBV7-2 and TRBJ1-1, with 10 bases matching TRBD1. This CDR3 is 15 amino acids long. After removal of 5 bases from V and 4 bases from J, the junction contained 7 bases not matched to a gene. Germline V gene data show CDR1 as SGHTA and CDR2 as FQGNSA. The CDR3 coding sequence is TGTGCCAGCAGCAGCCGACAGGGGGCTGGCACTGAAGCTTTCTTT. Translation gives CASSSRQGAGTEAFF.

The CDR3 DNA follows: TGCAGCGTTGAAGAGAGATCTAGCGGGAGGGCCTACGAGCAGTACTTC. Translated: CSVEERSSGRAYEQYF. J is TRBJ2-7 and V is TRBV29-1; 12 nucleotides agree with TRBD2. Looked up from germline, CDR1 is SQVTM and CDR2 is ANQGSEA. This CDR3 spans 16 amino acids. The V segment lost 0 bases and the J segment 2 bases; nucleotides outside the gene matches: 5.